This T cell receptor (beta chain) was sequenced during a study of shared clonotypes between healthy human individuals. Naive CD8 cells lacked CD45RO and underwent positive selection for CCR7, leaving out terminally differentiated effector memory CD45RA+ cells. CDR3 length: 17 amino acids. The V gene end was trimmed by 5 bases and the J gene end by 5 bases; junction bases not matched to a gene: 15. Germline V lookup: CDR1 MNHEY, CDR2 SMNVEV (reference sequence). At the deep level, the assay was run. TCRdb's copy holds only in-frame clones and misses some; the assay was immunoSEQ multiplex PCR. The profile shows 500,000 to 700,000 clones, approximately 95% of them singletons.

The receptor was isolated from a woman younger than 45 in good health. The chain recombines TRBV27 with TRBJ2-7; 10 positions agree with TRBD2. Source material: naive CD8+ T cells sorted from blood. Here the CDR3 reads CASSPSPASGRFDEQYF. Written as DNA, the CDR3 is TGTGCCAGCAGTCCATCCCCCGCTAGCGGGAGATTTGACGAGCAGTACTTC.